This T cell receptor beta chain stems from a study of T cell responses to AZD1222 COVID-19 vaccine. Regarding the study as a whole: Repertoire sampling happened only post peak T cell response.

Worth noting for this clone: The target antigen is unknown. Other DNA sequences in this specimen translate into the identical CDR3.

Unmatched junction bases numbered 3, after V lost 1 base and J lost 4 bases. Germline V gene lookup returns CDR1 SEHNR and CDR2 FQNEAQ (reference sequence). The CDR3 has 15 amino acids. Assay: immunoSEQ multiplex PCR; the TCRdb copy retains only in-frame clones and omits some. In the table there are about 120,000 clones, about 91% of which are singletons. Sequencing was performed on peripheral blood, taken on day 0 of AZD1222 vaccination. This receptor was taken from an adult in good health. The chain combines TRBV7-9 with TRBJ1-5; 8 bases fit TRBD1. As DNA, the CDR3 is TGTGCCAGCAGCTTAGGGGGGACAGGTAATCAGCCCCAGCATTTT. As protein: CASSLGGTGNQPQHF.